The subject of this entry is one TCR beta chain. The assay was immunoSEQ multiplex PCR, and TCRdb's table has in-frame clones only and misses some. The data show about 73,000 clones, 85% to 90% seen once. The data originate from a study of blood T cell repertoires in COVID-19. Germline values: CDR1 LGHDT, CDR2 YNNKEL (reference sequence). Trimming cost V 5 bases and J 6 bases; bases outside gene matches: 5. The CDR3 consists of 13 residues. V usage is TRBV3-1 (or the pseudogene TRBV3-2) and J usage is TRBJ1-2; 8 bases map to TRBD1. Specimen: peripheral blood. The TCR was taken from an elderly man with acute or convalescent COVID-19. The CDR3 DNA is TGTGCCAGCAGCTCCCCAGGGGGCGATGGCTACACCTTC. Its translation is CASSSPGGDGYTF.